The clone carrying this T cell receptor beta chain was seen only once. The antigen is undetermined. These data belong to a study of cytomegalovirus exposure and HLA in healthy donors. Whole-study results and caveats: The majority of CMV-associated TCR beta chains were reported as apparently HLA-restricted in a later analysis.

The PCR made use of 60 Vbeta and 13 Jbeta primers. Sequenced by immunoSEQ multiplex PCR; TCRdb stores in-frame clones only, minus some. The sample yields roughly 230,000 clones, 78% seen once. CDR3 size: 11 residues. Germline V gene data show CDR1 as DFQATT and CDR2 as SNEGSKA (reference sequence). The ends were cut back, 5 bases at V and 2 bases at J, with 3 bases in the middle. The chain combines TRBV20-1 with TRBJ2-2; no firm D call. Material for sequencing was PBMCs. This clonotype was obtained from a boy aged 5-17 years in good health and CMV-seronegative. CDR3: CSALNTGELFF. The CDR3 nucleotides are TGCAGTGCTTTAAACACCGGGGAGCTGTTTTTT.